The clone carrying this T cell receptor beta chain came up many times. Antigen: not known. Unique molecular identifiers tagged individual cDNA molecules. In TCRdb, the 5' RACE reads were re-called with MiXCR into one record per CDR3 protein. This table has 60,000 or so distinct CDR3 sequences, around an eighth appearing once. This sample is drawn from a study of early T cells in non-severe SARS-CoV-2 infection. Study-level points and caveats: VDJdb matching favored anti-spike CD8 responses, missing private and CD4 specificities.

The specimen was whole blood. This sequence was found in an adult who was a healthcare worker with PCR-confirmed SARS-CoV-2 infection or an uninfected control (not recorded which).

Here the CDR3 reads CASSRSGGRQETQYF. CDR3 bases: TGTGCCAGCAGCCGCTCGGGCGGGAGGCAAGAGACCCAGTACTTC. The rearrangement joins TRBV27 to TRBJ2-5; 8 nucleotides agree with TRBD2. J gave up 2 bases and V 6 bases, and 8 bases lay outside the gene matches. Germline lookup yields CDR1 MNHEY and CDR2 SMNVEV (reference sequence). This CDR3 region has 15 residues.